The 14 T cell receptor beta chains below all came from one sample that was sequenced in a study of regulatory T cells in long-lasting Graves disease. Construction of the TCR beta libraries employed iRepertoire HTBI primers in conjunction with Arm-PCR of CDR3 regions. Using its own MiXCR run on the multiplex PCR reads, TCRdb lists one record per CDR3 protein. Of 300,000 to 400,000 distinct CDR3 sequences in the sample, 16% are singletons; the top ten hold 25% to 30%. Sample time point: newly diagnosed GD, antithyroid drugs for less than 3 months. Construction of the TCR library relied on RNA isolated from PBMCs. These sequences were also reported in another study, on T cells in Graves' hyperthyroidism and ophthalmopathy.

This specimen was peripheral blood mononuclear cells (PBMCs), taken at new diagnosis, from a patient treated with antithyroid drugs. The source is a man aged 35 to 55 with Graves disease.

This clonotype has a count of ten or more. This chain uses TRBV30 with TRBJ2-1; D is possibly TRBD2 (6 bases). The CDR3 is 14 amino acids. Trimming took 7 bases from V and 0 from J, leaving 13 bases between them. CDR1 and CDR2 from the germline V gene are GTSNPN and SVGIG (reference sequence). CDR3 nucleotide sequence: TGTGCCTTGGGTGGGCGGGGCTCCTACAATGAGCAGTTCTTC. It is translated as CALGGRGSYNEQFF.

This clonotype was detected many times. The rearrangement uses TRBV6-5 and TRBJ2-7; 8 bases match TRBD1. This CDR3 spans 15 amino acids. The germline gives CDR1 MNHEY, CDR2 SVGAGI. Trimming removed 5 bases from V and 2 bases from J; junction bases left unmatched: 8. The CDR3 nucleotides are TGTGCCAGCAGTCACTGGACAGGGACAACCTACGAGCAGTACTTC. It translates to CASSHWTGTTYEQYF.

This clonotype was seen many times. CDR3 DNA sequence: TGCAGTGCAAATGACCGAGGTGGGGCCTGGAGCTACAATGAGCAGTTCTTC. As protein: CSANDRGGAWSYNEQFF. The chain has TRBV20-1 and TRBJ2-1; D may be TRBD1 (5 bases). Germline CDR1 reads DFQATT; CDR2 reads SNEGSKA (reference sequence). The CDR3 loop spans 17 amino acids. Deletions cut 6 bases from V and 3 bases from J, with 24 bases between.

In this sample, this clonotype turned up a few times. The V gene is TRBV18, the J gene TRBJ2-7; TRBD1 matches at 7 bases. V lost 3 bases, J lost 4 bases, and 9 bases stayed unmatched. The length of the CDR3 is 15 residues. Germline CDR1 and CDR2: KGHSH and LQKENI. The CDR3 here is CASSPTGASLYEQYF. The CDR3 DNA sequence: TGTGCCAGCTCACCTACAGGGGCAAGTCTGTACGAGCAGTACTTC.

This clonotype showed up many times. V is TRBV5-1 and J is TRBJ2-3, with D unresolved. The CDR3 extends over 14 amino acids. Looked up from germline, CDR1 is SGHRS and CDR2 is YFSETQ. V was pared by 7 bases and J by 0 bases, with 12 bases between. As DNA, the CDR3 is TGCGCCAGCGCCCCGGACGGTAGCACAGATACGCAGTATTTT. This codes for CASAPDGSTDTQYF.

The rearrangement links TRBV28 to TRBJ2-1; D could derive from TRBD1 or TRBD2 (6 bases each). The DNA end is a closer match to TRBJ2-5, so the J assignment may be wrong. Germline V gives CDR1 MDHEN, CDR2 SYDVKM. The CDR3 contains 14 residues. The CDR3 sequence is CASSRGDVRETQYF. As DNA, the CDR3 is TGTGCCAGCAGTAGGGGGGACGTCCGGGAGACCCAGTACTTC.

This clonotype was counted many times. The genes are TRBV7-2 and TRBJ1-1; D gene ambiguous. Germline V gene lookup returns CDR1 SGHTA and CDR2 FQGNSA. The CDR3 is made up of 14 amino acids. V was trimmed by 6 bases and J by 0 bases, leaving 11 bases between them. The DNA for the CDR3 is TGTGCCAGCAGTCGGGGTTGGGTGAACACTGAAGCTTTCTTT. This encodes CASSRGWVNTEAFF.

This clonotype appeared a few times. This sequence joins TRBV3-1 and TRBJ2-7; the match to TRBD2 covers 8 bases. Unmatched junction bases numbered 9, after V lost 4 bases and J lost 1 base. The CDR3 runs 16 residues. Looked up from germline, CDR1 is LGHDT and CDR2 is YNNKEL (reference sequence). CDR3 nucleotide sequence: TGTGCCAGCAGCCCTTATAGCGGGGAAGCTTCCTACGAGCAGTACTTC. It translates to CASSPYSGEASYEQYF.

This clonotype came up many times. The gene calls are TRBV6-2 or TRBV6-3 and TRBJ1-3; tentatively, D is TRBD1 (6 bases). Germline lookup yields CDR1 MNHEY and CDR2 SVGEGT. The CDR3 contains 14 residues. V lost 6 bases and J 2 bases, leaving 11 bases between the germline ends. Here the CDR3 reads CASRQGWTGNTIYF. The CDR3 DNA is TGTGCCAGCAGACAGGGATGGACTGGAAACACCATATATTTT.

This clonotype was counted between two and nine times. The chain carries TRBV2 and TRBJ2-1, with TRBD2 as a possible D gene (5 bases). The CDR3 contains 13 residues. The germline CDR1 and CDR2 sequences are SNHLY and FYNNEI. Trimming left V 8 bases short and J 4 bases short, with 12 bases between. The CDR3 here is CASAATGYNEQFF. CDR3 in DNA: TGTGCCAGCGCCGCCACGGGGTACAATGAGCAGTTCTTC.

In this sample, this clonotype turned up many times. The genes are TRBV5-1 and TRBJ2-1; D is perhaps TRBD1 (6 bases). With 0 bases removed from V and 0 bases from J, the gap between germline ends came to 7 bases. The CDR3 contains 15 residues. Germline V gene sequence: CDR1 SGHRS, CDR2 YFSETQ. The CDR3 DNA follows: TGCGCCAGCAGCTTGGAGGGGGTCTCCTACAATGAGCAGTTCTTC. Amino acid sequence: CASSLEGVSYNEQFF. Complete variable domain (other parts from reference TRBV5-1 and TRBJ2-1): KAGVTQTPRYLIKTRGQQVTLSCSPISGHRSVSWYQQTPGQGLQFLFEYFSETQRNKGNFPGRFSGRQFSNSRSEMNVSTLELGDSALYLCASSLEGVSYNEQFFGPGTRLTVL.

This clonotype appeared many times. The chain links TRBV18 to TRBJ2-5, with TRBD2 matching 11 bases. The V gene's germline CDR1 is KGHSH and CDR2 LQKENI. The CDR3 runs to 15 residues. V shed 3 bases, J shed 5 bases, and the junction held 5 bases outside the gene matches. CDR3 in DNA: TGTGCCAGCTCACCGGGGACTAGCGGAGGGGAGACCCAGTACTTC. It translates to CASSPGTSGGETQYF.

The chain combines TRBV4-2 with TRBJ1-4, with a tentative D call TRBD1 (5 bases). Germline-derived CDR1 and CDR2 are LGHNA and YNFKEQ. The CDR3 is made up of 14 amino acids. The germline V and J ends were trimmed by 4 bases and 7 bases, with 13 bases remaining between them. CDR3 nucleotides: TGTGCCAGCAGCCGGGGGGGTGAAGGTGAAAAACTGTTTTTT. Amino acids: CASSRGGEGEKLFF.

In its sample, this clonotype was seen many times. The chain carries TRBV3-1 and TRBJ2-7, with 10 bases matching TRBD1. The V gene's germline CDR1 is LGHDT and CDR2 YNNKEL (reference sequence). The CDR3 sequence is 14 residues long. V lost 4 bases and J lost 4; bases outside the gene matches: 4. DNA for the CDR3: TGTGCCAGCAGCCGAGGGACAGGGGTTTACGAGCAGTACTTC. Amino acids: CASSRGTGVYEQYF.